A single sample gave rise to the 26 T cell receptor beta chains below, sequenced in a study of blood T cell repertoires in COVID-19. TCRdb's copy holds only in-frame clones and misses some; the assay was immunoSEQ multiplex PCR. The table has roughly 410,000 clones, 89% seen once. The sequenced material came from peripheral blood. These receptors originate from a middle-aged woman with COVID-19, enrolled during active disease.

The genes are TRBV4-2 and TRBJ1-2, with D possibly matching TRBD1 (5 bases). V gave up 4 bases and J gave up 8 bases, with 20 bases separating them. Germline V lookup: CDR1 LGHNA, CDR2 YNFKEQ. The CDR3 loop spans 15 amino acids. The CDR3 nucleotides read TGTGCCAGCAGCCCTCGGCTCCAGGGTTTCTCAGGCTACACCTTC. This codes for CASSPRLQGFSGYTF.

This chain links TRBV6-2 or TRBV6-3 with TRBJ1-2; a weak D match, TRBD1 (5 bases). Trimming pared 0 bases from V and 4 bases from J, leaving 9 bases between. CDR3 length: 14 amino acids. Germline CDR1 is MNHEY and CDR2 is SVGEGT. The CDR3 reads CASSYSAGLYGYTF. DNA of the CDR3: TGTGCCAGCAGTTACTCAGCAGGGCTCTATGGCTACACCTTC.

The chain couples TRBV28 to TRBJ1-1; 7 bases are shared with TRBD1. Per germline, CDR1 MDHEN and CDR2 SYDVKM. The J segment lost 4 bases and the V segment lost 5 bases, leaving 16 bases of the junction unmatched. This CDR3 is built from 17 residues. DNA of the CDR3: TGTGCCAGCAGTACGGCCTATACAGGGGCGGGGGGCACTGAAGCTTTCTTT. Its translation: CASSTAYTGAGGTEAFF.

This rearrangement joins TRBV10-1 to TRBJ1-4; 10 bases line up with TRBD1. Per germline, CDR1 WNHNN and CDR2 SYGVQD (reference sequence). The J segment lost 2 bases and the V segment lost 4 bases, leaving 13 bases of the junction unmatched. This CDR3 is built from 19 residues. CDR3 in DNA: TGCGCCAGCAGTGTTCCGGGACAGGGGAGTCCAGCGACTAATGAAAAACTGTTTTTT. Its translation: CASSVPGQGSPATNEKLFF.

The chain couples TRBV11-3 to TRBJ2-7, with 10 nucleotides matching TRBD1. J was trimmed by 6 bases and V by 5 bases; bases with no gene match: 7. The CDR3 sequence is 14 residues long. Per germline, CDR1 SGHNT and CDR2 YENEEA. The CDR3 nucleotides are TGTGCCAGCAGCCGCGGACAGGGGGAGAGCGAGCAGTACTTC. Encoded protein: CASSRGQGESEQYF.

V usage is TRBV6-2 or TRBV6-3 and J usage is TRBJ1-1; no clear D. From germline, CDR1 is MNHEY and CDR2 SVGEGT. This CDR3 has 12 residues. V dropped 0 bases and J dropped 3 bases, with 2 bases sitting between them. CDR3 nucleotides: TGTGCCAGCAGTTACTCCTACACTGAAGCTTTCTTT. Translating it yields CASSYSYTEAFF.

The rearrangement joins TRBV6-5 to TRBJ2-7, with D maybe TRBD1 (7 bases). Germline CDR1 and CDR2: MNHEY and SVGAGI. The V gene lost 9 bases and the J gene lost 4 bases, with 16 bases spanning the gap. There are 13 residues in the CDR3. The CDR3 sequence is CASLDRAGYEQYF. In nucleotides, the CDR3 is TGTGCCAGTCTCGACAGGGCGGGATACGAGCAGTACTTC.

The V and J genes are TRBV3-1 (or the pseudogene TRBV3-2) and TRBJ1-1, with D unresolved. CDR1 is LGHDT and CDR2 is YNNKEL in the germline V gene (reference sequence). The CDR3 has 18 amino acids. V shed 1 base and J shed 5 bases, with 23 bases lying between them. The CDR3 reads CASSQVSGLGTRGTEAFF. The DNA of the CDR3 is TGTGCCAGCAGCCAAGTATCCGGGCTGGGAACCCGAGGGACTGAAGCTTTCTTT.

The chain employs TRBV10-3 and TRBJ1-3; no definite D call. The germline V and J ends were trimmed by 7 bases and 2 bases, with 6 bases remaining between them. The germline V gene has CDR1 ENHRY and CDR2 SYGVKD. The CDR3 runs 12 residues. The CDR3 DNA is TGTGCCATCAACGCGGCTGGAAACACCATATATTTT. It codes for CAINAAGNTIYF.

This chain links TRBV9 with TRBJ1-4; 10 bases fit TRBD1. V shed 2 bases, J shed 8 bases, and the junction held 9 bases outside the gene matches. This CDR3 contains 16 residues. Germline lookup yields CDR1 SGDLS and CDR2 YYNGEE. This CDR3 reads CASSVETGGLGEKLFF. For the CDR3, the DNA is TGTGCCAGCAGCGTTGAGACAGGGGGCTTAGGAGAAAAACTGTTTTTT. The full variable domain, its missing parts supplied by reference TRBV9 and TRBJ1-4, is DSGVTQTPKHLITATGQRVTLRCSPRSGDLSVYWYQQSLDQGLQFLIQYYNGEERAKGNILERFSAQQFPDLHSELNLSSLELGDSALYFCASSVETGGLGEKLFFGSGTQLSVL.

The chain couples TRBV12-3 or TRBV12-4 to TRBJ1-1; TRBD1 agrees at 8 bases. CDR3 size: 11 residues. With 5 bases clipped from V and 11 bases from J, the junction kept 4 bases outside the gene matches. The CDR3 loop reads CASSKQGEAFF. As DNA, the CDR3 is TGTGCCAGCAGTAAACAGGGGGAGGCTTTCTTT.

This rearrangement joins TRBV7-2 to TRBJ2-7; TRBD1 might be the D (6 bases). Germline loops: CDR1 SGHTA, CDR2 FQGNSA. The ends were cut back, 5 bases at V and 0 bases at J, with 14 bases in the middle. This CDR3 is built from 15 residues. This chain's CDR3 is CASSRRQESSYEQYF. CDR3 nucleotide sequence: TGTGCCAGCAGCCGCCGACAGGAGAGCTCCTACGAGCAGTACTTC.

The chain combines TRBV19 with TRBJ1-1; the D gene is possibly TRBD1 (6 bases). Germline V lookup: CDR1 LNHDA, CDR2 SQIVND (reference sequence). Trimming cost V 8 bases and J 5 bases, with 15 bases left between them. The CDR3 runs to 13 residues. The CDR3, as DNA: TGTGCCAGTTCCCTCAGGGGATTAACTGAAGCTTTCTTT. Translation gives CASSLRGLTEAFF.

The chain links TRBV28 to TRBJ1-5, with D unresolved. CDR3 length equals 12 residues. The germline CDR1 and CDR2 sequences are MDHEN and SYDVKM. Trimming cost V 5 bases and J 4 bases, with 6 bases left between them. The CDR3 region has the DNA TGTGCCAGCAGTAAACTAAATCAGCCCCAGCATTTT. Protein product: CASSKLNQPQHF.

The CDR3 is CASSQERLAGIETQYF. In DNA form, the CDR3 reads TGCGCCAGCAGCCAAGAAAGGTTAGCGGGGATCGAGACCCAGTACTTC. V is TRBV4-1 and J is TRBJ2-5; 8 bases fit TRBD2. There are 16 residues in the CDR3. Germline trimming cut 0 bases from V and 5 bases from J; bases unmatched to any gene: 8. Per germline, CDR1 MGHRA and CDR2 YSYEKL.

V usage is TRBV12-1 and J usage is TRBJ2-3; the table's D call of TRBD1 was not tested on the DNA. TRBV12-1 is a listed pseudogene. The CDR3 covers 17 residues. CDR3 nucleotide sequence: TGTGCCAGCAGCTTTGTAACAGGGGTCCGTCAAGCAGATACGCAGTATTTT. Encoded protein: CASSFVTGVRQADTQYF.

V usage is TRBV5-1 and J usage is TRBJ2-1, with D maybe TRBD2 (5 bases). The V end was cut by 6 bases, the J end by 1 base, with 11 bases between. The V gene's germline CDR1 is SGHRS and CDR2 YFSETQ. The CDR3 extends over 14 amino acids. The CDR3 region has the DNA TGCGCCAGCAATCGAGGGATTTCCTACAATGAGCAGTTCTTC. Its protein is CASNRGISYNEQFF.

This chain joins TRBV10-3 and TRBJ2-3; TRBD1 is a possible D gene (6 bases). Germline values: CDR1 ENHRY, CDR2 SYGVKD. Trimming took 5 bases from V and 3 from J, leaving 6 bases between them. The CDR3 length is 12 residues. The CDR3 DNA reads TGTGCCATCAGTAGGGGGACAGATACGCAGTATTTT. Its protein product is CAISRGTDTQYF.

This sequence joins TRBV7-3 and TRBJ2-7; 11 nucleotides line up with TRBD2. Germline assignment: CDR1 SGHTA and CDR2 FQGTGA. With 5 bases clipped from V and 2 bases from J, the junction kept 5 bases outside the gene matches. The CDR3 runs 15 residues. The DNA for the CDR3 is TGTGCCAGCAGCCTCGGACTAGCGGGTACCTACGAGCAGTACTTC. Protein product: CASSLGLAGTYEQYF. Supplemented by reference TRBV7-3 and TRBJ2-7, the full variable domain reads GAGVSQTPSNKVTEKGKYVELRCDPISGHTALYWYRQSLGQGPEFLIYFQGTGAADDSGLPNDRFFAVRPEGSVSTLKIQRTERGDSAVYLCASSLGLAGTYEQYFGPGTRLTVT.

The rearrangement links TRBV7-2 to TRBJ1-5, with no clear D. In germline, CDR1 is SGHTA, CDR2 FQGNSA. V lost 3 bases to trimming and J lost 5 bases, with 8 bases between them. CDR3 size: 13 residues. CDR3 DNA: TGTGCCAGCAGCTTTTTCGGGGATCAGCCCCAGCATTTT. Residues: CASSFFGDQPQHF.

The CDR3 DNA follows: TGTGCCACCTTTTGGGACCTACAGGGGAACACTGAAGCTTTCTTT. This translates into CATFWDLQGNTEAFF. J is TRBJ1-1 and V is TRBV7-9; D may be TRBD1 (6 bases). V lost 10 bases and J lost 1, with 19 bases in between. Germline assignment: CDR1 SEHNR and CDR2 FQNEAQ (reference sequence). This CDR3 has 15 residues. Full variable domain (missing parts from reference TRBV7-9 and TRBJ1-1): DTGVSQNPRHKITKRGQNVTFRCDPISEHNRLYWYRQTLGQGPEFLTYFQNEAQLEKSRLLSDRFSAERPKGSFSTLEIQRTEQGDSAMYLCATFWDLQGNTEAFFGQGTRLTVV.

This clone was recorded only once. This sequence joins TRBV7-2 and TRBJ1-5; TRBD1 might be the D (6 bases). V was cut by 1 base and J by 0 bases, with 10 bases left in between. Germline loops: CDR1 SGHTA, CDR2 FQGNSA. CDR3 length: 16 amino acids. The CDR3 here is CASSLVVDSSNQPQHF. As DNA, the CDR3 is TGTGCCAGCAGCTTAGTTGTGGACAGTAGCAATCAGCCCCAGCATTTT.

This chain connects TRBV19 to TRBJ1-1; 8 bases are a match to TRBD1. V dropped 5 bases and J dropped 10; count of bases not matched to a gene: 9. This CDR3 has 13 residues. Germline CDR1 LNHDA, CDR2 SQIVND (reference sequence). The CDR3 bases are TGTGCCAGTAGTCCCGGACAGGGTAAAAGAGCTTTCTTT. Its translation: CASSPGQGKRAFF.

This rearrangement joins TRBV20-1 to TRBJ2-3; TRBD1 aligns across 9 bases. V trimming: 3 bases; J trimming: 1 base; junction bases outside the gene matches: 2. In germline, CDR1 is DFQATT, CDR2 SNEGSKA (reference sequence). The CDR3 sequence is 14 residues long. CDR3 bases: TGCAGTGCTAGTCGACAGGGGGGCACAGATACGCAGTATTTT. Translating gives CSASRQGGTDTQYF.

The J gene is TRBJ2-3, the V gene TRBV5-1; D possibly corresponds to TRBD2 (6 bases). Germline CDR1 and CDR2: SGHRS and YFSETQ. CDR3 size: 14 residues. V was pared by 2 bases and J by 1 base, with 8 bases between. For the CDR3, the DNA is TGCGCCAGCAGCTTCTGGGAGGGCACAGATACGCAGTATTTT. This sequence encodes CASSFWEGTDTQYF.

The gene calls are TRBV2 and TRBJ1-1, with D possibly matching TRBD1 (5 bases). In germline, CDR1 is SNHLY, CDR2 FYNNEI. V lost 7 bases, J lost 5 bases, and 14 bases lay in between. CDR3 length: 13 amino acids. CDR3 sequence (DNA): TGTGCCAGCAATTTTCAGGGCTCAACTGAAGCTTTCTTT. It is translated as CASNFQGSTEAFF.